Following are 10 T cell receptor beta chains from one sample sequenced in a study of shared clonotypes between healthy human individuals. The protocol was immunoSEQ multiplex PCR, while the TCRdb copy is restricted to in-frame clones and leaves out a portion. The data contain hundreds of thousands of clones, roughly four fifths of them singletons. Sequencing used PBMCs. The source is a middle-aged woman in good health. Some clones in this sample may be carry-over from other donors' samples.

Comment on this clone: A far larger clone is one base from this, pointing to a likely read error. Here the CDR3 omits its conserved ending phenylalanine or tryptophan, so a read error is the likely source. This chain connects TRBV30 to TRBJ1-1; the D gene is possibly TRBD1 (6 bases). Germline loops: CDR1 GTSNPN, CDR2 SVGIG (reference sequence). V was trimmed by 8 bases and J by 7 bases, leaving 23 bases between them. The CDR3 totals 14 residues. The CDR3 coding sequence is TGTGCCGCGGGACAAAGGGGGGGAACTAATGAAGCTTTCCTT. As protein: CAAGQRGGTNEAFL.

This clone was counted at least ten times. This chain joins TRBV7-3 and TRBJ2-1, with D possibly TRBD2 on 6 matching bases. CDR1 is SGHTA, CDR2 FQGTGA, per germline. Trimming stripped 1 base from V and 4 bases from J, with 17 bases between. The CDR3 runs to 17 residues. CDR3 amino acids: CASSLNPRGSGYNEQFF. CDR3 DNA: TGTGCCAGCAGCTTAAACCCTCGCGGTAGCGGTTACAATGAGCAGTTCTTC.

The genes are TRBV29-1 and TRBJ1-3; D gene unclear. Germline CDR1 is SQVTM and CDR2 is ANQGSEA. This CDR3 has 12 amino acids. With 6 bases removed from V and 0 bases from J, the gap between germline ends came to 6 bases. The CDR3 protein is CSVYDSGNTIYF. The CDR3 bases are TGCAGCGTATATGACTCTGGAAACACCATATATTTT. The variable domain in full, with the rest retrieved from reference TRBV29-1 and TRBJ1-3, is SAVISQKPSRDICQRGTSLTIQCQVDSQVTMMFWYRQQPGQSLTLIATANQGSEATYESGFVIDKFPISRPNLTFSTLTVSNMSPEDSSIYLCSVYDSGNTIYFGEGSWLTVV.

The V gene is TRBV27, the J gene TRBJ2-3, with no clear D. The CDR3 runs 13 residues. Trimming stripped 2 bases from V and 7 bases from J, with 10 bases between. Per germline, CDR1 MNHEY and CDR2 SMNVEV (reference sequence). The CDR3 loop is CASSLMPGNTQYF. Here the CDR3 DNA reads TGTGCCAGCAGTTTAATGCCCGGTAATACGCAGTATTTT.

V is TRBV29-1 and J is TRBJ2-3, with unresolved D. The CDR3 runs 12 residues. V was pared by 2 bases and J by 6 bases, with 9 bases between. The V gene's germline CDR1 is SQVTM and CDR2 ANQGSEA. The CDR3 protein is CSVEPGRDTQYF. CDR3 nucleotides: TGCAGCGTTGAACCGGGCCGGGATACGCAGTATTTT.

The chain has TRBV7-2 and TRBJ1-3; D may be TRBD1 (5 bases). Trimming pared 1 base from V and 0 bases from J, leaving 10 bases between. This CDR3 comprises 16 residues. Looked up from germline, CDR1 is SGHTA and CDR2 is FQGNSA. The CDR3 here is CASSLEGTASGNTIYF. The CDR3, as DNA: TGTGCCAGCAGCTTAGAAGGGACCGCCTCTGGAAACACCATATATTTT.

The genes are TRBV28 and TRBJ2-1; 13 positions agree with TRBD2. The CDR3 contains 17 residues. The J segment lost 7 bases and the V segment lost 5 bases, leaving 11 bases of the junction unmatched. Germline CDR1 is MDHEN and CDR2 is SYDVKM. The CDR3 bases are TGTGCCAGCAGTCGGACTAGCGGGAGTGGATTCGGGAATGAGCAGTTCTTC. Protein sequence: CASSRTSGSGFGNEQFF.

Remarks on this clone: The same CDR3 arises from other DNA sequences in this sample as well. J is TRBJ1-1 and V is TRBV19; 7 nucleotides line up with TRBD1. The CDR3 extends over 13 amino acids. Germline V gene lookup returns CDR1 LNHDA and CDR2 SQIVND (reference sequence). The V gene end was trimmed by 4 bases and the J gene end by 3 bases; junction bases not matched to a gene: 2. The CDR3 DNA reads as TGTGCCAGTAGTACCGACAGGGACACTGAAGCTTTCTTT. Amino acid sequence: CASSTDRDTEAFF.

The chain combines TRBV5-1 with TRBJ1-4; the D gene is possibly TRBD1 (6 bases). The germline V gene has CDR1 SGHRS and CDR2 YFSETQ. V lost 3 bases, J lost 0 bases, and 12 bases lay in between. This CDR3 has 16 amino acids. The CDR3 nucleotides read TGCGCCAGCAGCTCAAGGGACACTACAACTAATGAAAAACTGTTTTTT. Its protein product is CASSSRDTTTNEKLFF.

V is TRBV9 and J is TRBJ2-1, with TRBD2 identical over 11 bases. This CDR3 comprises 15 residues. Germline V CDR1 and CDR2: SGDLS, YYNGEE. The V gene end was trimmed by 5 bases and the J gene end by 7 bases; junction bases not matched to a gene: 8. The CDR3 region is CASSVRSGRANEQFF. DNA for the CDR3: TGTGCCAGCAGTGTCCGTAGCGGGAGGGCAAATGAGCAGTTCTTC. The complete variable domain, with remaining parts taken from reference TRBV9 and TRBJ2-1, reads DSGVTQTPKHLITATGQRVTLRCSPRSGDLSVYWYQQSLDQGLQFLIQYYNGEERAKGNILERFSAQQFPDLHSELNLSSLELGDSALYFCASSVRSGRANEQFFGPGTRLTVL.